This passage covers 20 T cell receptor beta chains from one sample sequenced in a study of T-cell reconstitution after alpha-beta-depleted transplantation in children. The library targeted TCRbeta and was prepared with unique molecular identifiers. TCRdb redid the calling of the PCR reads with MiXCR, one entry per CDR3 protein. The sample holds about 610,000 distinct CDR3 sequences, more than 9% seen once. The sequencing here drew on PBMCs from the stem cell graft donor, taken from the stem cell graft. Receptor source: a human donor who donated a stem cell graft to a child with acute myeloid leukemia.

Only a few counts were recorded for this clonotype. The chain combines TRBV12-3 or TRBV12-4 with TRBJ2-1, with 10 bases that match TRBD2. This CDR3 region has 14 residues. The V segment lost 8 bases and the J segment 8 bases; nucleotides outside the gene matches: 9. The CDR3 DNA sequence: TGTGCCAGCGCCCCAGCGGGAGGGCGGGATGAGCAGTTCTTC. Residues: CASAPAGGRDEQFF.

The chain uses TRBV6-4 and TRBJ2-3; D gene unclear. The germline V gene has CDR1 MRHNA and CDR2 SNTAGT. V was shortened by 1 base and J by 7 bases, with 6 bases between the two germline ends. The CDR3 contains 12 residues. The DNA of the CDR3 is TGTGCCAGCAGTGACTACTCGAATACGCAGTATTTT. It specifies CASSDYSNTQYF.

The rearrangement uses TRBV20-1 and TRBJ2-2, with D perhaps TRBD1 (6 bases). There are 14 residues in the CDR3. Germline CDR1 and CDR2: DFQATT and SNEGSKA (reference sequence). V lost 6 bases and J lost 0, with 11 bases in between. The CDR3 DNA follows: TGCAGTGCGTTGACAGGAGCGAACACCGGGGAGCTGTTTTTT. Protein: CSALTGANTGELFF.

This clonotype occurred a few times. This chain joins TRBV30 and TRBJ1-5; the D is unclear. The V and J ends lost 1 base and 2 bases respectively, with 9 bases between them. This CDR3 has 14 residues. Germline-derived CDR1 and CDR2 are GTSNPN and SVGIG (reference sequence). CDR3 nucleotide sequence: TGTGCCTGGAGTGAATTTGGTGGCAATCAGCCCCAGCATTTT. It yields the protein CAWSEFGGNQPQHF.

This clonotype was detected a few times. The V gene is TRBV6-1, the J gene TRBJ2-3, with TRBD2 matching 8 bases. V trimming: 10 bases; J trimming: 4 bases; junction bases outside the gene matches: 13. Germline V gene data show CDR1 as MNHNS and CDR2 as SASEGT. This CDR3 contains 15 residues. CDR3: CATRPSGGRADTQYF. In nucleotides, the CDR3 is TGTGCCACCCGACCTTCGGGAGGGCGGGCAGATACGCAGTATTTT.

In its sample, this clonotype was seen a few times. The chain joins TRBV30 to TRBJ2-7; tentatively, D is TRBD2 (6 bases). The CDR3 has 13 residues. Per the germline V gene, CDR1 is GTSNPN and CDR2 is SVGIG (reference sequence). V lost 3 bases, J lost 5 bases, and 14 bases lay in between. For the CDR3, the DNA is TGTGCCTGGAGATCGACTAGTCTCCACGAGCAGTACTTC. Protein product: CAWRSTSLHEQYF. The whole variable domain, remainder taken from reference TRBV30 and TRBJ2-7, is SQTIHQWPATLVQPVGSPLSLECTVEGTSNPNLYWYRQAAGRGLQLLFYSVGIGQISSEVPQNLSASRPQDRQFILSSKKLLLSDSGFYLCAWRSTSLHEQYFGPGTRLTVT.

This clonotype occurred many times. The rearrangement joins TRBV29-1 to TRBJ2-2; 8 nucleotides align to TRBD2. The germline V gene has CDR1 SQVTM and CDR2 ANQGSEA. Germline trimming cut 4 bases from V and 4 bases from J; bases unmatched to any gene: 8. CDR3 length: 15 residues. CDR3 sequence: CSVVGGARSTGELFF. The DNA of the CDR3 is TGCAGCGTTGTCGGGGGGGCTCGAAGCACCGGGGAGCTGTTTTTT.

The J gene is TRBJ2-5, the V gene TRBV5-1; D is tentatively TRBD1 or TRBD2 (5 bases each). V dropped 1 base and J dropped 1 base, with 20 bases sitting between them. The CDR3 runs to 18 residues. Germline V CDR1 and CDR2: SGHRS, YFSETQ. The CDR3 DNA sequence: TGCGCCAGCAGCTTGAGGCCCCAGTCGACGGGGACCCAAGAGACCCAGTACTTC. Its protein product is CASSLRPQSTGTQETQYF.

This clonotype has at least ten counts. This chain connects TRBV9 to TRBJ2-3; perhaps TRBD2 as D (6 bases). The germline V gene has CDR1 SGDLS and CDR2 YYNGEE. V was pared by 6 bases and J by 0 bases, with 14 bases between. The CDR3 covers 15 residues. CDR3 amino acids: CASTSGSYSTDTQYF. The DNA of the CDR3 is TGTGCCAGCACCTCCGGGAGCTATAGCACAGATACGCAGTATTTT.

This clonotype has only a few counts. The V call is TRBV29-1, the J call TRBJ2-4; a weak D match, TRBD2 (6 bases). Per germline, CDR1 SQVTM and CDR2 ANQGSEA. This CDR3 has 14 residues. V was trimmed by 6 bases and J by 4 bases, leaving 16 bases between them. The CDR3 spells CSVDPTGAKNIQYF. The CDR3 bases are TGCAGCGTAGACCCTACGGGAGCTAAAAACATTCAGTACTTC.

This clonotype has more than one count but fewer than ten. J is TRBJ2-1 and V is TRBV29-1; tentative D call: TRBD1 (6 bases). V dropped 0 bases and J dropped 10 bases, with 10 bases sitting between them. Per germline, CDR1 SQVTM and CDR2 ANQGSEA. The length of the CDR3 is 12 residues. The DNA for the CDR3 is TGCAGCGTTGAAGATCGCACAGGGGAGCAGTTCTTC. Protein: CSVEDRTGEQFF.

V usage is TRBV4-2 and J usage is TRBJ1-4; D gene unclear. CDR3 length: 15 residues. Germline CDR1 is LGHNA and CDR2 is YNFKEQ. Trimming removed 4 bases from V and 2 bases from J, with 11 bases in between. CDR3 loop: CASSRAALTNEKLFF. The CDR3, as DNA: TGTGCCAGCAGCCGGGCGGCCTTGACTAATGAAAAACTGTTTTTT.

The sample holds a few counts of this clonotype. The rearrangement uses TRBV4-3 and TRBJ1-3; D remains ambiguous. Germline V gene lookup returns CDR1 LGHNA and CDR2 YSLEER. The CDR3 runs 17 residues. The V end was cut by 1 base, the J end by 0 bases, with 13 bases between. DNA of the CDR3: TGCGCCAGCAGCCAAGTCGCCGTGGGAAGCTCTGGAAACACCATATATTTT. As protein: CASSQVAVGSSGNTIYF.

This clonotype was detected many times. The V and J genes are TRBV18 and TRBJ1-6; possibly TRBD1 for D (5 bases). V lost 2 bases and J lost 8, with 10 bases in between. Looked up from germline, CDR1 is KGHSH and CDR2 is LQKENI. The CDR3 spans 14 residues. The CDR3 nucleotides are TGTGCCAGCTCACCAACCAGGGAGGATTCACCCCTCCACTTT. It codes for CASSPTREDSPLHF.

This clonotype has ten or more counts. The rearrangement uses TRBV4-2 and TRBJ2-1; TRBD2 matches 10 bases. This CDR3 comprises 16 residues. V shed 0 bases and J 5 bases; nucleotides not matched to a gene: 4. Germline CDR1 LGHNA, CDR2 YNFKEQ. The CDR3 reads CASSQEGLAGDNEQFF. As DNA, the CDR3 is TGTGCCAGCAGCCAAGAAGGGCTAGCGGGAGACAATGAGCAGTTCTTC.

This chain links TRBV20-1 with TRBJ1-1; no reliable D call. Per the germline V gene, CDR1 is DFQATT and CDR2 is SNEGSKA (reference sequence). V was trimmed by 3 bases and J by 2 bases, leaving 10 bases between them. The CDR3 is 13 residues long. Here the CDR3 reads CSARGQANTEAFF. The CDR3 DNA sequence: TGCAGTGCTAGGGGTCAGGCCAACACTGAAGCTTTCTTT.

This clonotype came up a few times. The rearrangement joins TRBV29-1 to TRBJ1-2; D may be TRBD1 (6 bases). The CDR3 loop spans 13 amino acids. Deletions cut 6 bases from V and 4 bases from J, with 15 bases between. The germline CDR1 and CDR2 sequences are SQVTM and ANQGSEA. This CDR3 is CSVMPGRGYGYTF. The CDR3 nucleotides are TGCAGCGTCATGCCTGGCAGGGGCTATGGCTACACCTTC.

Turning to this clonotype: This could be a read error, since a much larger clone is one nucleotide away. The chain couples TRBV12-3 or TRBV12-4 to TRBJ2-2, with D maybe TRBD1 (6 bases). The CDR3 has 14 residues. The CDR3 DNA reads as TGTGCCAGCAGTTTTCGGTGGGACACCAGGGAGCTGTTTTTT. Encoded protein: CASSFRWDTRELFF.

This CDR3 reads CASRLGGGIQYF. CDR3 nucleotides: TGCGCCAGCAGACTGGGAGGGGGCATTCAGTACTTC. The chain joins TRBV5-1 to TRBJ2-4; D is possibly TRBD2 (7 bases). Between the trimmed V and J ends, which lost 5 bases and 9 bases, there was a span of 12 bases. Per the germline V gene, CDR1 is SGHRS and CDR2 is YFSETQ. This CDR3 is 12 amino acids long.

The DNA of the CDR3 is TGTGCCAGCAGCGTATCTAACAATGAGCAGTTCTTC. Residues: CASSVSNNEQFF. The J gene is TRBJ2-1, the V gene TRBV9, with unresolved D. CDR1 and CDR2 (germline): SGDLS, YYNGEE. V lost 1 base and J lost 5, with 4 bases in between. There are 12 residues in the CDR3.